Listed below are T cell receptor beta chains from one sample, sequenced in a study of persistence of HIV-infected CD4 T cells. Their target antigens are unknown. Here immunoSEQ multiplex PCR was the method, and the copy in TCRdb shows in-frame clones only, minus some. The repertoire holds 40,000 to 55,000 clones, with 80% to 90% as singletons. Material: CD4+ T cells sorted from PBMCs after 18-hour stimulation, obtained from a patient who received antiretroviral therapy. The receptors here all came from an adult woman with HIV who was CMV-seropositive. CDR3s include the opening cysteine and the closing phenylalanine or tryptophan. A D gene is named only where the DNA matches it firmly. Expanded clones get a size class; other rows say once, few or many, or leave the size out.

>-|-|TRBJ1-1|TRBV10-3
TGTGCCATCAGTGGGAACACAGCCGAAGCTTTCTTT
CAISGNTAEAFF
>-|-|TRBJ1-3|TRBV28
TGTGCCAGCAGTCCACCCTTGAGGTTCTCTGGAAACACCATATATTTT
CASSPPLRFSGNTIYF
>-|TRBD2|TRBJ2-5|TRBV2
TGTGCCAGCGGTCGGCTAGCGGGAGGCAGAGAGACCCAGTACTTC
CASGRLAGGRETQYF
>-|-|TRBJ1-1|TRBV7-9
TGTGCCAGCAGCTCCGAGCGGCCAGTGGAGGGAGCTTTCTTT
CASSSERPVEGAFF
>few|-|TRBJ1-1|TRBV5-4
TGTGCCAGCAGACCGCCGCCGGGACCGAACACTGAAGCTTTCTTT
CASRPPPGPNTEAFF
>once|-|TRBJ1-6|TRBV29-1
TGCAGCGTTGCATTCGACTCCTATAATTCACCCCTCCACTTT
CSVAFDSYNSPLHF
>-|TRBD2|TRBJ2-5|TRBV7-3
TGTGCCAGCACTTTAGCGGGGGGGGACCAAGAGACCCAGTACTTC
CASTLAGGDQETQYF
>-|TRBD1|TRBJ1-1|TRBV3-1/TRBV3-2
TGTGCCAGCAGCAACATGGGACAGGGGGCCGGCACTGAAGCTTTCTTT
CASSNMGQGAGTEAFF
>-|-|TRBJ1-1|TRBV5-4
TGTGCCAGCAGCTTAGATAAAAGTAGAACTAGAGATATTGAAGCTTTCTTT
CASSLDKSRTRDIEAFF
>few|-|TRBJ1-4|TRBV7-2
TGTGCCAGCAGCTCACCCCAGGCGCCAACTAATGAAAAACTGTTTTTT
CASSSPQAPTNEKLFF
>-|-|TRBJ2-5|TRBV12-3/TRBV12-4
TGTGCCAGCAGTTTCACTGGGAGAGAGACCCAGTACTTC
CASSFTGRETQYF
>-|-|TRBJ2-7|TRBV4-1
TGCGCCAGCAGCCAAGAGGACCCACCTTACGAGCAGTACTTC
CASSQEDPPYEQYF
>-|TRBD2|TRBJ2-3|TRBV3-1/TRBV3-2
TGTGCCAGCAGCGTAGTCGCGACTAGCGGGAGCACAGATACGCAGTATTTT
CASSVVATSGSTDTQYF
>-|-|TRBJ1-3|TRBV20-1
TGCAGTGCTAGTCCCCAGGCTGGTTACTCTGGAAACACCATATATTTT
CSASPQAGYSGNTIYF
>few|-|TRBJ1-1|TRBV29-1
TGCAGCGTGACAGGTGGGGACACTGAAGCTTTCTTT
CSVTGGDTEAFF
>-|TRBD1|TRBJ2-7|TRBV5-6
TGTGCCAGCAGTCGGGACAGGGGAGTATTAAATTACGAGCAGTACTTC
CASSRDRGVLNYEQYF
>-|TRBD1|TRBJ2-7|TRBV4-3
TGCGCCAGCAGCCAAGATGCCAGGGGGCGGTACGAGCAGTACTTC
CASSQDARGRYEQYF
>-|TRBD2|TRBJ2-3|TRBV19
TGTGCCAGTAGGGGACTACCGCCAGATACGCAGTATTTT
CASRGLPPDTQYF
>-|TRBD1|TRBJ1-1|TRBV5-6
TGTGCCAGCAGTCGACAGGGCCCTGGGGCTTTCTTT
CASSRQGPGAFF
>-|TRBD2|TRBJ2-1|TRBV6-2/TRBV6-3
TGTGCCAGCAGCCCGGGGGGTCGTAGGAATGAGCAGTTCTTC
CASSPGGRRNEQFF
>-|-|TRBJ2-7|TRBV6-5
TGTGCCAGCCAGTCTGGGGCCAACGAGCAGTACTTC
CASQSGANEQYF
>once|-|TRBJ2-1|TRBV10-1
TGCGCCAGCAGTGAAAACAGTAACAATGAGCAGTTCTTC
CASSENSNNEQFF
>once|-|TRBJ2-3|TRBV12-5
TGTGCTAGTGGTCTCCCCCCAGATACGCAGTATTTT
CASGLPPDTQYF
>-|-|TRBJ1-1|TRBV18
TGTGCCAGCTCACCTGGTGGACCTGAAGCTTTCTTT
CASSPGGPEAFF
>-|-|TRBJ2-5|TRBV12-5
TGTGCTAGTAGGATGGGTGCCCAAGAGACCCAGTACTTC
CASRMGAQETQYF
>-|-|TRBJ2-3|TRBV3-1/TRBV3-2
TGTGCCAGCAGCCAAGATTCGATAACAGATACGCAGTATTTT
CASSQDSITDTQYF
>-|TRBD2|TRBJ2-2|TRBV18
TGTGCCAGCTTACCGACTAGCGGGATATTTACCGGGGAGCTGTTTTTT
CASLPTSGIFTGELFF
>-|-|TRBJ1-2|TRBV11-2
TGTGCCAGCAGCTCACAGGGTTTGATGGACTATGGCTACACCTTC
CASSSQGLMDYGYTF
>-|TRBD1|TRBJ1-1|TRBV25-1
TGTGCCAGCAGTTGGCGGACAGGGAACACTGAAGCTTTCTTT
CASSWRTGNTEAFF
>-|TRBD2|TRBJ2-7|TRBV7-2
TGTGCCAGCAGCTGGGGGGGGTCGACCTACGAGCAGTACTTC
CASSWGGSTYEQYF
>-|-|TRBJ2-2|TRBV10-3
TGTGCCATCAGTGAGTCCACGACAGACACCGGGGAGCTGTTTTTT
CAISESTTDTGELFF
>-|-|TRBJ2-4|TRBV18
TGTGCCAGCTCACCATATCCGTACTTC
CASSPYPYF
>few|-|TRBJ1-1|TRBV25-1
TGTGCCAGCAGCCAAGAAAGGGGCCGAGCGGAGAACACTGAAGCTTTCTTT
CASSQERGRAENTEAFF
>once|TRBD1|TRBJ2-1|TRBV24-1
TGTGCCACCAGTGATTGGGAGACAGGGATCTCAAATGAGCAGTTCTTC
CATSDWETGISNEQFF
>few|-|TRBJ1-2|TRBV18
TGTGCCAGCTCACCGAACGCCGGGACCCAGGGCTATGGCTACACCTTC
CASSPNAGTQGYGYTF
>-|TRBD1|TRBJ1-1|TRBV5-1
TGCGCCAGCAGCTCCTATCAGGGGGGCACTGAAGCTTTCTTT
CASSSYQGGTEAFF
>-|TRBD1|TRBJ2-7|TRBV24-1
TGTGCCACCAGTGATTCCGGGACAGGGGGCTCCGAGCAGTACTTC
CATSDSGTGGSEQYF
>once|TRBD1|TRBJ1-5|TRBV29-1
TGCAGCGCCGGGACAGAAAATCAGCCCCAGCATTTT
CSAGTENQPQHF
>-|-|TRBJ2-2|TRBV10-3
TGTGCCATCAGTGGAGCCACCGGGGAGCTGTTTTTT
CAISGATGELFF
>once|TRBD1|TRBJ1-3|TRBV19
TGTGCCAGTAGTACACAGGGGTCTGGAAACACCATATATTTT
CASSTQGSGNTIYF
>-|-|TRBJ1-4|TRBV19
TGTGCCAGTAGAACAACAGGGACGGGTGAAAAACTGTTTTTT
CASRTTGTGEKLFF
>once|-|TRBJ2-2|TRBV5-1
TGCGCCAGCAGCTTGCCGGTCGGCTACACCGGGGAGCTGTTTTTT
CASSLPVGYTGELFF
>-|TRBD1|TRBJ1-2|TRBV18
TGTGCCAGCTCACCTTCCACAGGGGAACAAGGCTACACCTTC
CASSPSTGEQGYTF
>-|TRBD1|TRBJ1-2|TRBV2
TGTGCCAGCAGTGAAGGGACAGGCTATGGCTACACCTTC
CASSEGTGYGYTF
>-|TRBD1|TRBJ1-1|TRBV5-6
TGTGCCAGCAGCTCCACAGGGGTGGCTGAAGCTTTCTTT
CASSSTGVAEAFF
>-|-|TRBJ1-1|TRBV14
TGTGCCAGCAGCCCTCTCAGACAGAACACTGAAGCTTTCTTT
CASSPLRQNTEAFF
>-|-|TRBJ1-3|TRBV12-3/TRBV12-4
TGTGCCAGCACCCAGGAACGAAACACCATATATTTT
CASTQERNTIYF
>-|-|TRBJ2-6|TRBV29-1
TGCAGCGTTGATCGAGGGGCTGGGGCCAACGTCCTGACTTTC
CSVDRGAGANVLTF
>-|-|TRBJ1-5|TRBV7-2
TGTGCCAGCAGCTTCCAGGGGCTCAGCAATCAGCCCCAGCATTTT
CASSFQGLSNQPQHF
>once|TRBD2|TRBJ2-7|TRBV29-1
TGCAGCGTCCGGACTAGCTCCGACGAGCAGTACTTC
CSVRTSSDEQYF
>-|-|TRBJ2-1|TRBV12-3/TRBV12-4
TGTGCCAGCAGTTTAGCAGGGGCGGCTGAGCAGTTCTTC
CASSLAGAAEQFF
>once|-|TRBJ1-2|TRBV19
TGTGCCAGTAGTATTTCGACAGCCTACTATGGCTACACCTTC
CASSISTAYYGYTF
>-|-|TRBJ1-1|TRBV27
TGTGCCAGCAGTTCCCAGGGTTTAGGGAACACTGAAGCTTTCTTT
CASSSQGLGNTEAFF